A selection of T cell receptor beta chains follows, all from one sample in a study of post-analysis software for immune sequencing data. MiXCR was run by TCRdb on the PCR reads, yielding one entry per CDR3 protein. This table holds about 540,000 distinct CDR3 sequences, around 31% found once. The sequenced sample was blood. The source is a girl aged 2 to 17 with multiple sclerosis. Each CDR3 is given with its conserved first and last residue. A D gene is named only where the DNA matches it firmly. Clone size is shown for a subset of rows, as once, few, many or a class of expanded clone.

clone size | D gene | J gene | V gene | CDR3 DNA | CDR3 protein
few | - | TRBJ2-3 | TRBV6-5 | TGTGCCAGCAGTTACAATCCCGCAAGCACAGATACGCAGTATTTT | CASSYNPASTDTQYF
few | TRBD1 | TRBJ1-2 | TRBV6-2/TRBV6-3 | TGTGCCAGCAGTTCCGCAGGGGGCCTACTCTATGGCTACACCTTC | CASSSAGGLLYGYTF
few | TRBD2 | TRBJ2-7 | TRBV20-1 | TGCAGTGCTAGAGTAGCGGGCATCTCCTACGAGCAGTACTTC | CSARVAGISYEQYF
few | TRBD2 | TRBJ2-3 | TRBV5-1 | TGCGCCAGCAGTCTTGATGTAGCGGGGCCCACAGATACGCAGTATTTT | CASSLDVAGPTDTQYF
few | TRBD2 | TRBJ2-1 | TRBV24-1 | TGTGCCACCAGTGATTTGAACCTAGCGGGGGGAGATGAGCAGTTCTTC | CATSDLNLAGGDEQFF
- | - | TRBJ2-3 | TRBV5-1 | TGCGCCAGCAGCACCCGACTAGTGGCTAGCACAGATACGCAGTATTTT | CASSTRLVASTDTQYF
- | TRBD1 | TRBJ2-1 | TRBV5-6 | TGTGCCAGCATCGGGACAGGAGGCAATGAGCAGTTCTTC | CASIGTGGNEQFF
- | TRBD2 | TRBJ2-3 | TRBV20-1 | TGCAGTGCTACCGGGACTAGCGGGGAAACAGATACGCAGTATTTT | CSATGTSGETDTQYF
- | TRBD1 | TRBJ2-7 | TRBV13 | TGTGCCAGCAGACGCTCGGGACAGGGATCCTACGAGCAGTACTTC | CASRRSGQGSYEQYF
- | - | TRBJ2-1 | TRBV6-2/TRBV6-3 | TGTGCCAGCAGTCCAAATCCCGGGACGGCGCGGAGTGAGCAGTTCTTC | CASSPNPGTARSEQFF
few | TRBD2 | TRBJ2-5 | TRBV20-1 | TGCAGTGCTGGTAAAGGGGGACTAGCGGAAGAGACCCAGTACTTC | CSAGKGGLAEETQYF
- | TRBD2 | TRBJ2-5 | TRBV11-2 | TGTGCCAGCAGCTTAAGCGGGGGGAACCCCCAAGAGACCCAGTACTTC | CASSLSGGNPQETQYF
- | - | TRBJ2-3 | TRBV11-2 | TGTGCCAGCAGCTTCTACCCGACCGGAAGCACAGATACGCAGTATTTT | CASSFYPTGSTDTQYF
few | - | TRBJ1-1 | TRBV20-1 | TGCAGTGCTAGAGCGGAAGGTATTAGCTCTGAAGCTTTCTTT | CSARAEGISSEAFF
- | TRBD1 | TRBJ1-2 | TRBV6-6 | TGTGCCAGCAGATCCCTCGGGACAGCGACTAACTATGGCTACACCTTC | CASRSLGTATNYGYTF
- | - | TRBJ1-5 | TRBV12-3/TRBV12-4 | TGTGCCAGCAGGGGAATCAATCAGCCCCAGCATTTT | CASRGINQPQHF
many | - | TRBJ2-3 | TRBV7-2 | TGTGCCAGCAGCTTAGGCGACTGGAGCACAGATACGCAGTATTTT | CASSLGDWSTDTQYF
- | - | TRBJ2-1 | TRBV5-1 | TGCGCCAACAGCTTGGACGCAAGCTCCTACAATGAGCAGTTCTTC | CANSLDASSYNEQFF
- | TRBD1 | TRBJ2-5 | TRBV20-1 | TGCAGTGCTTGGGGACAGGGTCTCCAAGAGACCCAGTACTTC | CSAWGQGLQETQYF
- | TRBD2 | TRBJ2-4 | TRBV12-3/TRBV12-4 | TGTGCCAGCAGTCCACCAGGACTAGCGATAGAGGGCATTCAGTACTTC | CASSPPGLAIEGIQYF
few | TRBD1 | TRBJ2-5 | TRBV15 | TGTGCCACCAGCAGAGTCACAGGGGCGCAGGAGACCCAGTACTTC | CATSRVTGAQETQYF
- | - | TRBJ2-4 | TRBV3-1 | TGTGCCAGCAGCCCCCCACAGCCTCAGCCGGCCTTGTACTTC | CASSPPQPQPALYF